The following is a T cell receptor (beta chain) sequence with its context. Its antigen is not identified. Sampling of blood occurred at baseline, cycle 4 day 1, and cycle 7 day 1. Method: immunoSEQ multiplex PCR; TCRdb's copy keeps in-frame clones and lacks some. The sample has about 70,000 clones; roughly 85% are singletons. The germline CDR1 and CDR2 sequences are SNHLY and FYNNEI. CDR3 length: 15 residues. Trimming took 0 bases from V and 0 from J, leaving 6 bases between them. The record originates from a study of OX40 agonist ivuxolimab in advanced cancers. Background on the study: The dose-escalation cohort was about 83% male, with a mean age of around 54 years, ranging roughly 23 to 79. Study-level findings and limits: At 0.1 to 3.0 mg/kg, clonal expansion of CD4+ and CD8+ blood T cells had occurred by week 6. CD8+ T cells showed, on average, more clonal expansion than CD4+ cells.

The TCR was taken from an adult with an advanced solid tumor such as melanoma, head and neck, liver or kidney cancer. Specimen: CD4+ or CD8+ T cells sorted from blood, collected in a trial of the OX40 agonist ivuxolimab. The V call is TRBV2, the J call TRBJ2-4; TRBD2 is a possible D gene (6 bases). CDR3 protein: CASSEAGGAKNIQYF. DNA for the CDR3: TGTGCCAGCAGTGAAGCGGGGGGAGCCAAAAACATTCAGTACTTC.